What follows is one T cell receptor (beta chain) and its context. Its binding antigen is unknown. Base qualities are not at hand, and no much larger clone is one base apart. This sample was taken from a study of human T cells and chemical hapten exposure (dated by TCRdb to 2020 to 2023). Regarding the complete study: For sensitization, 2% DPC in acetone was applied to a 2 cm by 2 cm area of upper inner arm skin. Throughout the study period of 20 to 25 weeks, patients also received therapeutic DPC doses to the scalp every week. Patch testing on the upper back used Finn chambers containing 0.01% DPC, with scoring done after 6 days according to International Contact Dermatitis Research Group standards. The patient cohort, mostly female, included alopecia areata with under or over 50% scalp involvement, alopecia totalis and alopecia universalis. Libraries were pooled for sequencing, and per-sample TCR yields varied mainly because of small differences in library volumes within the pool. This study followed changes in the peripheral blood TCR repertoire in vivo during primary and secondary sensitization of alopecia patients to the hapten diphenylcyclopropenone (DPC). Blood samples were taken from patients before sensitization (week 0) and at 2, 6 and about 24 weeks after DPC sensitization. Blood for TCR sequencing was provided by twenty-nine alopecia patients at one to four time points (pre-sensitization, 2, 6 and 24 weeks). Here is what the overall study found, with its caveats: Significantly more large CDR3 similarity clusters were formed by expanded TCRs than by pre-sensitization or healthy control sets, consistent with antigen-driven responses. DPC sensitization did not change how many TCRs were above 1 in 1000 frequency, and no evidence was found of alterations in global repertoire structure. All patients had alopecia, a presumed autoimmune disease, so their immune response might differ from that of healthy individuals. The number of PT1 expanded TCRs positively correlated with patch test score, significant at thresholds 8, 16 and 32 but not 4. Repeated subsampling changed both the strength of the expansion versus patch-test correlation and the threshold at which the correlation became significant.

The junction carries 13 bases between V and J, which are trimmed by 8 bases and 2 bases respectively. Sequences MNHNY (CDR1) and SVGAGI (CDR2) are obtained from the germline V gene (reference sequence). The CDR3 starts with the cysteine, ends with the phenylalanine, and has 13 residues. The entry retains the CDR3 DNA only, 39 bases that are in frame from base 1. Library preparation was by RACE. Data came from a NextSeq 500. During library preparation, unique molecular identifiers were attached to individual cDNA molecules so that TCRs could be counted in a quantitative, reproducible way. Both TCR alpha and TCR beta chains were sequenced from each blood RNA sample. The authors' analysis ran thus. A median of roughly 100,000 TCRs per sample was observed, with a range of about 23,224 to 750,000. V, J and CDR3 annotation of the TCR reads was performed with the Decombinator software suite. To make PS versus PT1 abundance plots, every sample was subsampled to the same number of TCRs (28,000). Expanded TCRs were defined as absent before sensitization and observed at least eight times at the 2-week time point. TCRdb reprocessing: public reads trimmed at Q25 with fastp, clones called with MiXCR, in-frame beta chains kept. For every CDR3 protein sequence, its rows merge into one entry that carries the most common genes and DNA. TCRdb, not the authors, supplied the V and J calls. The sample contains about 64,000 distinct CDR3 sequences, approximately 9.9% of them found a single time. Together, the top ten hold approximately 2.2% of the sample.

The sample's time point label is to be understood as: patch test 3, about 24 weeks after DPC sensitization. The treatment or condition label, as the study defines it: therapeutic diphenylcyclopropenone sensitization with weekly scalp DPC. At each patch-test visit, blood was drawn before the patch test was applied. Patients were considered eligible if aged 18 to 70, diagnosed with alopecia and deemed suitable for DPC therapy, and patients were excluded if pregnant. Total RNA was extracted from unfractionated whole blood collected in Tempus Blood RNA tubes. The chain is made from TRBV6-6 and TRBJ2-7; too little of a D gene remains to name it. The starting material was whole blood, obtained in connection with sensitization to the hapten diphenylcyclopropenone (DPC). The clonotype comes from a young woman with alopecia areata. Some clones in this sample may be carry-over from other donors' samples. The CDR3 reads CASQRTAAYEQYF. The nucleotides are TGTGCCAGCCAAAGGACGGCAGCCTACGAGCAGTACTTC.